The source of this TCR beta chain is a study of blood T cell repertoires in COVID-19. At the level of the study: Sites in the United States, Italy and Spain provided acute and convalescent COVID-19 samples. In each case, the material was cDNA or gDNA derived from T cells, B-cell-depleted T cells, or PBMCs.

The CDR3 runs to 16 residues. The V gene lost 5 bases and the J gene lost 0 bases, with 15 bases spanning the gap. The germline CDR1 and CDR2 sequences are SGHAT and FQNNGV. Per the original data handling: Cell counts per sample came from amplifying reference gene primers. Measured with immunoSEQ multiplex PCR; TCRdb has only the in-frame clones, and not every one. Clone size and the V and J calls come from that table; the DNA yielded D and trimming. The table lists about 140,000 clones, 80% of them singletons, with 3.5% in the top ten. The receptor comes from a man aged 70-80 years who had recovered from COVID-19. Sequencing input: peripheral blood. The chain uses TRBV11-2 and TRBJ2-3; D might be TRBD2 (5 bases). The CDR3 is CASSPAGGLSTDTQYF. CDR3 bases: TGTGCCAGCAGCCCGGCCGGCGGGCTAAGCACAGATACGCAGTATTTT.